This T cell receptor (beta chain) is from a study of blood T cell repertoires in COVID-19. TCRdb's table, derived via immunoSEQ multiplex PCR, lists solely in-frame clones and lacks some. The profile shows more than 50,000 clones, about 70% of them singletons. There are a few counts of this clone. V was pared by 2 bases and J by 8 bases, with 9 bases of the junction left unmatched. The CDR3 runs to 15 residues. CDR1 is KGHSH, CDR2 LQKENI, per germline. Sequencing was done on a sample of peripheral blood. The chain recombines TRBV18 with TRBJ1-2; 9 bases fit TRBD1. The sequence derives from a woman aged 70-85 years with acute or convalescent COVID-19. The CDR3 coding sequence is TGTGCCAGCTCACCAGGGGACGACAGGGGGGGCGGCTACACCTTC. Protein: CASSPGDDRGGGYTF. Full variable domain (missing parts from reference TRBV18 and TRBJ1-2): NAGVMQNPRHLVRRRGQEARLRCSPMKGHSHVYWYRQLPEEGLKFMVYLQKENIIDESGMPKERFSAEFPKEGPSILRIQQVVRGDSAAYFCASSPGDDRGGGYTFGSGTRLTVV.